The 18 T cell receptor beta chains below were found in one sample sequenced in a study of blood T cells in healthy people across ages. Next came a second PCR, run for roughly 6 to 11 cycles, which used a sample-barcoded 5' primer along with a J-beta primer mix. Each CDR3 protein gets one entry after TCRdb re-called the 5' RACE reads with MiXCR. The sample lists some 760,000 distinct CDR3 sequences, about 25% occurring once. These same records also appear under a second study, on T cells of mothers and their children.

Sequencing was performed on blood. The receptor set was obtained from a boy between 5 and 17 years old in good health.

Only a few counts were recorded for this clonotype. This sequence joins TRBV11-1 and TRBJ2-1; D not certain. Germline values: CDR1 SGHAT, CDR2 FQDESV (reference sequence). Trimming stripped 7 bases from V and 0 bases from J, with 13 bases between. CDR3 size: 15 residues. The CDR3 DNA reads TGTGCCAGCACGAAGGGCAGCCGCTCCTACAATGAGCAGTTCTTC. Translated, it gives CASTKGSRSYNEQFF.

This clonotype was seen more than once but under ten times. The V gene is TRBV5-6, the J gene TRBJ2-1, with no clear D. CDR3 length: 17 amino acids. The V gene lost 3 bases and the J gene lost 6 bases, with 22 bases spanning the gap. Germline CDR1 SGHDT, CDR2 YYEEEE. For the CDR3, the DNA is TGTGCCAGCAGCTCAAAGACGAAATCCGAACACCCCAATGAGCAGTTCTTC. Translated, it gives CASSSKTKSEHPNEQFF. Using reference TRBV5-6 and TRBJ2-1 for the parts outside the CDR3, the full variable domain is DAGVTQSPTHLIKTRGQQVTLRCSPKSGHDTVSWYQQALGQGPQFIFQYYEEEERQRGNFPDRFSGHQFPNYSSELNVNALLLGDSALYLCASSSKTKSEHPNEQFFGPGTRLTVL.

Concerning this clonotype: An end of the junction does not agree with germline; a read error may underlie this. The V call is TRBV29-1, the J call TRBJ1-1; D remains unclear. Looked up from germline, CDR1 is SQVTM and CDR2 is ANQGSEA. The length of the CDR3 is 12 residues. CDR3 in amino acids: CSAENHNTEAFF. The CDR3, as DNA: TGCAGCGCTGAAAATCATAACACTGAAGCTTTCTTT.

Comment on this clonotype: One base away lies a much larger clone, so this may be a sequencing read error. The chain joins TRBV20-1 to TRBJ2-5; D is uncertain. Between the trimmed V and J ends, which lost 0 bases and 5 bases, there was a span of 4 bases. The CDR3 has 11 residues. CDR1 and CDR2 from the germline V gene are DFQATT and SNEGSKA (reference sequence). The CDR3: CSARDMETQYF. CDR3 nucleotides: TGCAGTGCTAGAGATATGGAGACCCAGTACTTC.

V and J are TRBV7-9 and TRBJ1-2, with D possibly matching TRBD1 (5 bases). Between the trimmed V and J ends, which lost 3 bases and 6 bases, there was a span of 8 bases. Germline CDR1 SEHNR, CDR2 FQNEAQ (reference sequence). This CDR3 is 12 amino acids long. CDR3 nucleotides: TGTGCCAGCAGCTTGTCAGGGAATGGCTACACCTTC. Translated: CASSLSGNGYTF.

This chain links TRBV27 with TRBJ1-4; TRBD1 is a possible D gene (6 bases). Trimming pared 3 bases from V and 7 bases from J, leaving 15 bases between. CDR1 is MNHEY and CDR2 is SMNVEV in the germline V gene (reference sequence). The CDR3 has 15 amino acids. The CDR3 DNA is TGTGCCAGCAGTTTTCAGACAGGAGGTAGTGAAAAACTGTTTTTT. Translation: CASSFQTGGSEKLFF.

This clonotype occurred a few times. The chain couples TRBV11-3 to TRBJ2-5; TRBD2 aligns across 8 bases. The end of the DNA fits TRBJ2-1 better, so the J call may be wrong. Germline values: CDR1 SGHNT, CDR2 YENEEA. CDR3 length: 15 amino acids. CDR3 amino acids: CASTPRGGGTNEQFF. The CDR3 DNA reads as TGTGCCAGCACCCCGAGGGGCGGGGGGACCAATGAGCAGTTCTTC.

This clonotype was observed at least ten times. V gene TRBV25-1 combines with J gene TRBJ2-1; 10 nucleotides line up with TRBD2. The germline gives CDR1 MGHDK, CDR2 SYGVNS. With 2 bases clipped from V and 4 bases from J, the junction kept 14 bases outside the gene matches. The CDR3 has 19 residues. The chain's CDR3 is CASSEGLSSGRASYNEQFF. The CDR3 coding sequence is TGTGCCAGCAGTGAAGGGTTAAGCAGCGGGAGGGCCTCTTACAATGAGCAGTTCTTC.

This clonotype appeared a few times. The rearrangement links TRBV12-3 or TRBV12-4 to TRBJ1-6, with TRBD1 as a possible D gene (6 bases). Trimming pared 2 bases from V and 10 bases from J, leaving 12 bases between. The CDR3 contains 14 residues. CDR3 amino acids: CASSLQGTGSPLHF. The CDR3 region has the DNA TGTGCCAGCAGTTTACAGGGGACGGGATCACCCCTCCACTTT.

The CDR3 loop is CASSWDYLQQYF. The CDR3 nucleotides are TGTGCCAGCAGCTGGGACTACCTCCAGCAGTACTTC. This chain joins TRBV6-6 and TRBJ2-7, with TRBD2 identical over 7 bases. The CDR3 runs 12 residues. Per the germline V gene, CDR1 is MNHNY and CDR2 is SVGAGI (reference sequence). The V gene end was trimmed by 6 bases and the J gene end by 8 bases; junction bases not matched to a gene: 7.

This clonotype appeared many times. The V gene is TRBV6-1, the J gene TRBJ2-6; tentatively, D is TRBD1 (5 bases). The length of the CDR3 is 15 residues. V lost 2 bases to trimming and J lost 0 bases, with 5 bases between them. Germline V lookup: CDR1 MNHNS, CDR2 SASEGT. The CDR3: CASSEQGSGANVLTF. The CDR3, as DNA: TGTGCCAGCAGTGAACAGGGCTCTGGGGCCAACGTCCTGACTTTC.

The chain recombines TRBV9 with TRBJ1-2; D uncertain. The V gene's germline CDR1 is SGDLS and CDR2 YYNGEE. This CDR3 contains 14 residues. V gave up 0 bases and J gave up 3 bases, with 9 bases separating them. This CDR3 reads CASSVDQRDYGYTF. The CDR3 nucleotides read TGTGCCAGCAGCGTAGACCAGCGAGACTATGGCTACACCTTC.

In its sample, this clonotype was seen a few times. The gene calls are TRBV7-9 and TRBJ1-4; D not resolved. From germline, CDR1 is SEHNR and CDR2 FQNEAQ (reference sequence). The V end lost 3 bases, the J end lost 3 bases, and 11 bases lay between the germline ends. The CDR3 covers 15 residues. The CDR3 here is CASSFYNEANEKLFF. The CDR3 DNA reads TGTGCCAGCAGCTTTTATAACGAGGCTAATGAAAAACTGTTTTTT.

Details on this clonotype: A clone one base away is much larger, so this may be a read error. The CDR3 protein is CASSSERSDTQYF. In DNA, the CDR3 is TGCGCCAGCAGCTCGGAGAGGTCCGATACGCAGTATTTT. This rearrangement joins TRBV5-1 to TRBJ2-3; no definite D call. Germline CDR1 SGHRS, CDR2 YFSETQ. V lost 3 bases and J 6 bases, leaving 11 bases between the germline ends. The CDR3 length is 13 residues.

This clonotype was counted between two and nine times. The V gene is TRBV7-2, the J gene TRBJ2-7; D is possibly TRBD1 or TRBD2 (5 bases each). Looked up from germline, CDR1 is SGHTA and CDR2 is FQGNSA. This CDR3 spans 16 amino acids. Between the trimmed V and J ends, which lost 3 bases and 8 bases, there was a span of 23 bases. The DNA for the CDR3 is TGTGCCAGCAGCTTCCGAGGGACGACGAACCGACAGCAGCAGTACTTC. Translation: CASSFRGTTNRQQQYF.

This clonotype has only a few counts. CDR3 in amino acids: CAISLLTGQSYGYTF. CDR3 bases: TGTGCCATCAGCCTATTGACAGGCCAGAGCTATGGCTACACCTTC. The genes are TRBV10-3 and TRBJ1-2; the D gene is possibly TRBD1 (6 bases). Germline CDR1 and CDR2: ENHRY and SYGVKD. V shed 6 bases and J shed 4 bases, with 18 bases lying between them. CDR3 length equals 15 residues.

This clonotype was seen a handful of times. V usage is TRBV6-1 and J usage is TRBJ1-4, with 9 positions matching TRBD1. With V trimmed by 1 base and J by 10 bases, 4 bases remained unmatched. CDR3 length: 14 amino acids. CDR1 is MNHNS and CDR2 is SASEGT in the germline V gene. CDR3 bases: TGTGCCAGCAGTGAAGGGACAGGGGCAAGAAAACTGTTTTTT. The encoded protein is CASSEGTGARKLFF.

In its sample, this clonotype was seen many times. The V call is TRBV5-1, the J call TRBJ1-3; D is unresolved. Per the germline V gene, CDR1 is SGHRS and CDR2 is YFSETQ. The CDR3 is 13 residues long. V dropped 4 bases and J dropped 11 bases, with 16 bases sitting between them. The CDR3 nucleotides read TGCGCCAGCAGCCCCCACCCGGGGAACCCCATATATTTT. Protein product: CASSPHPGNPIYF.